The T cell receptor beta chain described here comes from a study of vaccination effects on CD4 cells after COVID-19 (dated by TCRdb to between 2021 and 2024). With respect to the entire study: Post-vaccine samples across the study were collected a median of 72 days after the second dose, with a range of 14 to 241. The study compared SARS-CoV-2 spike-specific CD4+ TCR repertoires before and after mRNA vaccination in COVID-19 convalescent patients and infection-naive vaccine recipients. A total of 10 COVID-19 convalescent patients and several SARS-CoV-2-naive healthy vaccine recipients were included in the full study. Cultures from other donors in the study were sequenced using the Oncomine TCR Beta short-read assay on an Illumina iSeq 100. Results the study describes overall, beyond this receptor: The study was limited by a small number of convalescent patients, and early post-infection timepoints were lacking. Among healthy vaccine recipients, nearly all vaccine-induced clones were SARS-CoV-2 mono-reactive, and just 1 of 255 was cross-reactive with common cold coronaviruses. At late post-vaccination timepoints, both infection-induced and vaccine-induced clones showed marked clonal contraction, consistent with waning T cell responses.

Library creation used the immunoSEQ multiplex PCR assay. DNA from the cultured, isolated CD4+ T cells was subjected to TCR beta CDR3 sequencing. The authors' pipeline ran thus. The analysis removed non-productive TCR sequences, trimmed reads to the CDR3 region, and retained only CDR3s that were 7 or more amino acids long. The MANAFEST web app was used to pick out antigen-specific clonotypes by comparing their expansion in peptide wells with that in reference cultures. Positive clones required FDR<0.05 expansion versus reference and all other wells, odds ratio above 5, and frequency above 0.1% in two replicate wells. A clonotype was called cross-reactive if it was significantly expanded both in SARS-CoV-2 spike wells and in at least one common cold coronavirus spike condition. Using the stringdist R package, CDR3 similarity was measured by Levenshtein distance, and unrooted trees were constructed with ape in R 3.6.1. The table was pulled from immuneACCESS by TCRdb, which kept in-frame rearrangements only. Such tables lose some clones; where checked, under half of the loss comes from unresolved V genes, and the rest has no known cause. That table is the source of V, J and clone size, and D and trimming were worked out from the DNA. For this sample there are about 31,000 clones; just under 75% appear just once. The ten biggest clones cover roughly 14% of the sample.

The ViraFEST assay stimulated PBMC with viral peptide pools and then used TCR sequencing to identify antigen-specific CD4+ T cell clonotypes by expansion. After 10 days of culture, CD4+ T cells were isolated with the EasySep CD4+ T cell isolation kit. Each participant received two doses of an mRNA SARS-CoV-2 vaccine, either BNT162b2 or mRNA-1273. The absence of prior SARS-CoV-2 infection in healthy vaccine recipients was confirmed by negative nucleocapsid antibodies before and after vaccination. A few million PBMC per well were cultured with about 9.6 ug/ml peptides in IMDM containing roughly 5% human AB serum, about 10 IU/ml IL-2 and gentamicin. On days 3 and 7, half of the culture medium was replaced with fresh IL-2-containing medium. Each peptide stimulation condition was cultured in triplicate wells unless otherwise noted. Using Ficoll-Paque Plus gradient centrifugation, PBMC were separated from whole blood and then either used fresh or cryopreserved at -140C. Overlapping peptide pools spanned the spike proteins of SARS-CoV-2 and the common cold coronaviruses HCoV-NL63, HCoV-OC43 and HCoV-229E. The QIAamp micro DNA kit was used to extract genomic DNA from the cultured CD4+ T cells.

This clone came up a few times. Its cognate antigen has yet to be identified. Nothing much larger sits one base from this clone, and base qualities are not available. The receptor comes from a human donor who received a COVID-19 vaccine. Sequencing was performed on CD4+ T cells from PBMCs cultured with HCoV-229E spike peptides, taken after COVID-19 vaccination. Per the publication, the cell subset or site label means: HCoV-229E spike overlapping peptide pool stimulation.

The CDR3 sequence is CASRKGGSNQPQHF. Read as DNA, the sequence is TGTGCCAGCCGAAAAGGGGGAAGCAATCAGCCCCAGCATTTT. In this chain, TRBV2 is recombined with TRBJ1-5; tentative D gene TRBD1, with 6 bases matching. The CDR3 covers 14 residues, taking in both the cysteine and the phenylalanine. The read is trimmed to its CDR3 DNA, 42 bases read in frame from base 1. CDR1 and CDR2 are read off the germline V gene as SNHLY and FYNNEI. Cut back by 8 bases and 1 base, the V and J ends lie 12 bases apart.